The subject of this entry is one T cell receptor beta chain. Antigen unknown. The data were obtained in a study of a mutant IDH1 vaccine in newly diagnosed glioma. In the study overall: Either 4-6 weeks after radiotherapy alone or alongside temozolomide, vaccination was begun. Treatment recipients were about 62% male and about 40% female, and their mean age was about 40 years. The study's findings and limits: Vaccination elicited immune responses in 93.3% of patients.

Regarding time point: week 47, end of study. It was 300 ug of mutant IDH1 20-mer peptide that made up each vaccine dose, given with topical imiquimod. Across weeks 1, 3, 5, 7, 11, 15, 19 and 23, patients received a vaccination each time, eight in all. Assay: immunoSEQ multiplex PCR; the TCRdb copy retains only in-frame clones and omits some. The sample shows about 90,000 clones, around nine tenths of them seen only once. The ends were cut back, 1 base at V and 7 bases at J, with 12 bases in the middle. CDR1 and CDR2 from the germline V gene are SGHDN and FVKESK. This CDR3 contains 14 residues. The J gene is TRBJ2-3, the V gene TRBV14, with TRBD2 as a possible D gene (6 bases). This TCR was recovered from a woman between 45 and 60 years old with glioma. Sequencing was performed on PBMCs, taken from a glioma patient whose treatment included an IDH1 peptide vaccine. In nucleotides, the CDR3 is TGTGCCAGCAGCCAAGGGGACTGGGGAAATACGCAGTATTTT. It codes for CASSQGDWGNTQYF.